This TCR beta chain was found in a study of neurological immune-mediated disorders. There are a few counts of this clonotype. With 10-nucleotide random UMIs included, cDNA was synthesized by 5'RACE. TCRdb redid the calling of the 5' RACE reads with MiXCR, one entry per CDR3 protein. The table records about 46,000 distinct CDR3 sequences, under 2% of them present only once. This CDR3 spans 13 amino acids. The germline CDR1 and CDR2 sequences are DFQATT and SNEGSKA (reference sequence). Unmatched junction bases numbered 4, after V lost 6 bases and J lost 0 bases. This clonotype was obtained from a woman in her forties with multiple sclerosis. V and J are TRBV20-1 and TRBJ1-2, with TRBD1 identical over 7 bases. The sequencing input was PBMCs. CDR3 in amino acids: CSAQTGTNYGYTF. In nucleotides, the CDR3 is TGCAGTGCCCAGACAGGGACTAACTATGGCTACACCTTC.